The T cell receptor beta chain described here comes from a study of beta chain features in type 1 diabetes. Whole-study results and caveats: A greater similarity of naive, central memory and Treg TCRB repertoires was seen among patients than among healthy donors.

The authors reverse transcribed all of the isolated RNA, so sequencing captured expressed TCRB transcripts. Sequencing used immunoSEQ multiplex PCR; TCRdb keeps in-frame clones, though not all of them. The data hold some 240,000 clones, with roughly 11% observed a single time. The V gene end was trimmed by 4 bases and the J gene end by 1 base; junction bases not matched to a gene: 2. The CDR3 runs 15 residues. The germline V gene encodes CDR1 SGHTA and CDR2 FQGNSA. Sorting with CD45RO/CCR7/CD25/CD127/CD95/CD27 yielded naive, central memory, regulatory and stem-like memory CD4+ cells. Sorted populations all exceeded 98% purity. About this clone: Its antigen is currently unknown.

This TCR came from a man between 18 and 29 years old in good health. Specimen: central memory CD4+ T cells from blood. This chain joins TRBV7-2 and TRBJ2-3, with 10 bases identical to TRBD2. The CDR3 here is CASSSLAGRTDTQYF. CDR3 DNA: TGTGCCAGCAGCTCACTAGCGGGGCGCACAGATACGCAGTATTTT.